Following are 12 T cell receptor beta chains from one sample sequenced in a study of blood T cell repertoires in COVID-19. Sequenced by immunoSEQ multiplex PCR; TCRdb stores in-frame clones only, minus some. The sample holds more than 140,000 clones, roughly four fifths seen once. The sequenced material came from peripheral blood. These receptor sequences come from a human donor in a cohort sampled during active COVID-19.

CDR3: CASSPDGDYGYTF. DNA for the CDR3: TGTGCCAGCAGCCCGGACGGGGACTATGGCTACACCTTC. V is TRBV5-5 and J is TRBJ1-2; D is undetermined. Trimming removed 4 bases from V and 3 bases from J, with 10 bases in between. The CDR3 is made up of 13 amino acids. The germline V gene encodes CDR1 SGHKS and CDR2 YYEKEE (reference sequence).

CDR3 residues: CASSDPGEETQYF. The CDR3 nucleotides are TGTGCCAGCAGTGACCCGGGAGAAGAGACCCAGTACTTC. The rearrangement links TRBV2 to TRBJ2-5; perhaps TRBD2 as D (6 bases). CDR3 length: 13 amino acids. V gave up 3 bases and J gave up 3 bases, with 8 bases separating them. Germline values: CDR1 SNHLY, CDR2 FYNNEI.

The chain employs TRBV19 and TRBJ1-2, with D uncertain. This CDR3 region has 11 residues. V lost 7 bases, J lost 4 bases, and 7 bases lay in between. Germline V gene lookup returns CDR1 LNHDA and CDR2 SQIVND (reference sequence). The CDR3 DNA reads TGTGCCAGTAATTCGGGCTATGGCTACACCTTC. Translating gives CASNSGYGYTF. The entire variable domain, with the rest obtained from reference TRBV19 and TRBJ1-2, is as follows: DGGITQSPKYLFRKEGQNVTLSCEQNLNHDAMYWYRQDPGQGLRLIYYSQIVNDFQKGDIAEGYSVSREKKESFPLTVTSAQKNPTAFYLCASNSGYGYTFGSGTRLTVV.

This chain connects TRBV15 to TRBJ2-5; tentatively, D is TRBD1 (5 bases). This CDR3 has 15 residues. V lost 4 bases and J lost 4, with 16 bases in between. Germline CDR1 LNHNV, CDR2 YYDKDF (reference sequence). The chain's CDR3 is CATSITPKGLETQYF. The DNA of the CDR3 is TGTGCCACCAGCATAACTCCGAAGGGGTTAGAGACCCAGTACTTC.

This rearrangement joins TRBV12-3 or TRBV12-4 to TRBJ2-5; D is unresolved. The V gene lost 7 bases and the J gene lost 3 bases, with 9 bases spanning the gap. CDR3 length equals 12 residues. In DNA, the CDR3 is TGTGCCAGCACCTACCTCGAAGAGACCCAGTACTTC. As protein: CASTYLEETQYF.

This chain connects TRBV7-3 to TRBJ2-1; TRBD2 matches 10 bases. V lost 6 bases and J lost 4; bases outside the gene matches: 21. Germline CDR1 is SGHTA and CDR2 is FQGTGA. The CDR3 runs to 20 residues. The CDR3, as DNA: TGTGCCAGCAGTTTACAGGCCGGGGGAGCGGGAGGGTCTTTTTACAATGAGCAGTTCTTC. This codes for CASSLQAGGAGGSFYNEQFF.

The rearrangement joins TRBV7-2 to TRBJ2-7, with 11 nucleotides matching TRBD2. CDR1 and CDR2 (germline): SGHTA, FQGNSA. CDR3 length: 17 amino acids. The trim removed 0 bases at V and 0 bases at J, leaving 4 bases unmatched. The CDR3 sequence: CASSLALAGGSSYEQYF. The DNA of the CDR3 is TGTGCCAGCAGCTTAGCTCTAGCGGGAGGAAGCTCCTACGAGCAGTACTTC.

The CDR3 nucleotides read TGTGCCAGCAGCCAAGCGGGGAAGGGACAGGGTTTGAGCTATGGCTACACCTTC. Encoded protein: CASSQAGKGQGLSYGYTF. The chain employs TRBV4-2 and TRBJ1-2, with 9 bases fitting TRBD1. Per germline, CDR1 LGHNA and CDR2 YNFKEQ. The length of the CDR3 is 18 residues. Trimming at V came to 1 base and at J to 4 bases, leaving 13 bases not matched to a gene.

The genes are TRBV11-1 and TRBJ2-3; tentatively, D is TRBD2 (6 bases). The germline V and J ends were trimmed by 6 bases and 5 bases, with 21 bases remaining between them. Looked up from germline, CDR1 is SGHAT and CDR2 is FQDESV (reference sequence). This CDR3 is 16 amino acids long. The CDR3 sequence: CASRPRRDSLEDTQYF. CDR3 DNA sequence: TGTGCCAGCAGGCCACGCCGGGACTCCCTGGAAGATACGCAGTATTTT.

This rearrangement joins TRBV27 to TRBJ1-2; no definite D call. The CDR3 is made up of 14 amino acids. The ends were cut back, 5 bases at V and 4 bases at J, with 14 bases in the middle. CDR1 and CDR2 (germline): MNHEY, SMNVEV (reference sequence). CDR3 residues: CASSLGSPPYGYTF. The CDR3 coding sequence is TGTGCCAGCAGTCTAGGTTCCCCCCCCTATGGCTACACCTTC.

The gene calls are TRBV10-2 and TRBJ2-7; the match to TRBD1 covers 7 bases. Trimming took 6 bases from V and 5 from J; bases not matched to a gene: 4. Germline CDR1 WSHSY, CDR2 SAAADI. The CDR3 length is 12 residues. The CDR3 region has the DNA TGCGCCAGCAGGACAGGGTTTGACGAGCAGTACTTC. Encoded protein: CASRTGFDEQYF.

The rearrangement links TRBV25-1 to TRBJ1-1; weak D call: TRBD1 (6 bases). CDR3 length equals 13 residues. Germline V CDR1 and CDR2: MGHDK, SYGVNS. The germline V and J ends were trimmed by 5 bases and 6 bases, with 13 bases remaining between them. CDR3 bases: TGTGCCAGCAGTCCTACAGGGAGCGCTGAAGCTTTCTTT. This codes for CASSPTGSAEAFF.